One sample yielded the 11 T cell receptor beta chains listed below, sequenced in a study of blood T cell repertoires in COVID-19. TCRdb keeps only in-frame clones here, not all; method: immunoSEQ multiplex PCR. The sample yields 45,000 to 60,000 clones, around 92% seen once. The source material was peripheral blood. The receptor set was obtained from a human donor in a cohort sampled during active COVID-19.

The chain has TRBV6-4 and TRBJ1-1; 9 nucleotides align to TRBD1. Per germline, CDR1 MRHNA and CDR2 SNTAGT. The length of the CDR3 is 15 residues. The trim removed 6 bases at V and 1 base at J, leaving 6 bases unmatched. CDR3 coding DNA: TGTGCCAGCAGCCCGGGACAGGGAAGGAACACTGAAGCTTTCTTT. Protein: CASSPGQGRNTEAFF.

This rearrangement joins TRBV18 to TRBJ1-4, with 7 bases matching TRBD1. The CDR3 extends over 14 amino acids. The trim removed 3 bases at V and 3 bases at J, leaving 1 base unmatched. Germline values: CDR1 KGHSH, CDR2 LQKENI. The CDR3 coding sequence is TGTGCCAGCTCACCGGGGACAGCTAATGAAAAACTGTTTTTT. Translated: CASSPGTANEKLFF.

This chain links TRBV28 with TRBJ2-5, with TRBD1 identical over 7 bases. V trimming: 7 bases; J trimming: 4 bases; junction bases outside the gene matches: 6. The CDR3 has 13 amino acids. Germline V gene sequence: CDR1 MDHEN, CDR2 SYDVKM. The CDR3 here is CASTISGGETQYF. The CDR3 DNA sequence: TGTGCCAGCACCATCTCAGGGGGAGAGACCCAGTACTTC.

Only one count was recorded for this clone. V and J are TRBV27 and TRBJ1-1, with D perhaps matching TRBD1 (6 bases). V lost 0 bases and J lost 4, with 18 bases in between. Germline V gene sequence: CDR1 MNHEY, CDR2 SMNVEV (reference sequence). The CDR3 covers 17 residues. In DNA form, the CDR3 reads TGTGCCAGCAGTTTATCCGGGGGGCGCGGTTCGGTCACTGAAGCTTTCTTT. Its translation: CASSLSGGRGSVTEAFF.

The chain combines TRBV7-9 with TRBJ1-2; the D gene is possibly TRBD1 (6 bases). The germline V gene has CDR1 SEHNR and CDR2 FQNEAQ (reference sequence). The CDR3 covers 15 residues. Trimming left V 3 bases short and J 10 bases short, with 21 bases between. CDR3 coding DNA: TGTGCCAGCAGCTTGAGAGGGGGAATAGGCGGTCTCTACACCTTC. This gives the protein CASSLRGGIGGLYTF.

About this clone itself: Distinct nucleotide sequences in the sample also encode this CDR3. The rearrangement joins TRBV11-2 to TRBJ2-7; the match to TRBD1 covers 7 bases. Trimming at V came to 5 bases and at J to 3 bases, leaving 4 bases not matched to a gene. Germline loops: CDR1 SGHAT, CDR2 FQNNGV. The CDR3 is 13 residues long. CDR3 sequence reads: CASSLDRDYEQYF. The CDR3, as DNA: TGTGCCAGCAGCCTTGACAGGGACTACGAGCAGTACTTC.

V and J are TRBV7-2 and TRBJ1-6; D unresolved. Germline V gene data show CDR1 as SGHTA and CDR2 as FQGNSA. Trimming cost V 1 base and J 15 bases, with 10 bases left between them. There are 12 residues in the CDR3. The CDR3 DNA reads TGTGCCAGCAGCTTAGGAGCGTCGGGCCTCCACTTT. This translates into CASSLGASGLHF.

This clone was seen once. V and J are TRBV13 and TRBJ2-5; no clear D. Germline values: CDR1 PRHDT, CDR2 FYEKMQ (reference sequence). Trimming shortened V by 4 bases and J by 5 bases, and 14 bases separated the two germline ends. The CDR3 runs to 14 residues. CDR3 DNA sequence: TGTGCCAGCAGCTCCGGTTTGGTATCGGAGACCCAGTACTTC. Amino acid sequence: CASSSGLVSETQYF.

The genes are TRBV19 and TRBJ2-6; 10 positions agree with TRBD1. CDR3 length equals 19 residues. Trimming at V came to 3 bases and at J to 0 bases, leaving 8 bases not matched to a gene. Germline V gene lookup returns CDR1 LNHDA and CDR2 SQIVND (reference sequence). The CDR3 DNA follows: TGTGCCAGTAGTATCGAGCCGGGACAGGGGTTCTCTGGGGCCAACGTCCTGACTTTC. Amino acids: CASSIEPGQGFSGANVLTF. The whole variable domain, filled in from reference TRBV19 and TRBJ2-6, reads DGGITQSPKYLFRKEGQNVTLSCEQNLNHDAMYWYRQDPGQGLRLIYYSQIVNDFQKGDIAEGYSVSREKKESFPLTVTSAQKNPTAFYLCASSIEPGQGFSGANVLTFGAGSRLTVL.

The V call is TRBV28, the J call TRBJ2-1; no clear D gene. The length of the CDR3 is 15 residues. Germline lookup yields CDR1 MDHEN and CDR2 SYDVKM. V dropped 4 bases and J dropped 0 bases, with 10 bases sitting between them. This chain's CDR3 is CASSSYFDSYNEQFF. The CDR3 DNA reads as TGTGCCAGCAGTTCCTATTTCGACTCCTACAATGAGCAGTTCTTC.

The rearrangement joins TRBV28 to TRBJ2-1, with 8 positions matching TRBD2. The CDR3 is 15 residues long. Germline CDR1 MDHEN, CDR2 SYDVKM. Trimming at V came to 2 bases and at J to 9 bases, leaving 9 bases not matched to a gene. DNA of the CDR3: TGTGCCAGCAGTTTAGAAGGGACTAGGGGGGGTGAGCAGTTCTTC. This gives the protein CASSLEGTRGGEQFF.